This entry features one TCR beta chain sequence. Germline CDR1 reads MNHEY; CDR2 reads SVGEGT. V dropped 5 bases and J dropped 7; count of bases not matched to a gene: 6. CDR3 length: 14 amino acids. This sample stems from a study of blood T cell repertoires in COVID-19. Looking at the study overall: Italy, Spain and the United States were the sources of the convalescent and acute COVID-19 samples. PBMCs, B-cell-depleted T cells, or T cells provided the cDNA or gDNA that made up the material.

As originally analysed: How many nucleated cells were present was estimated from reference gene primer amplification. Clones were read by immunoSEQ multiplex PCR, and TCRdb kept only the in-frame ones, dropping some. V, J and clone size are taken as reported in that table, and D and trimming were inferred from the DNA itself. The sample includes roughly 73,000 clones, approximately 86% seen only once; the top ten take about 4%. Specimen: peripheral blood. The TCR originated in a man in his 70s with active COVID-19. The genes are TRBV6-2 or TRBV6-3 and TRBJ1-5, with 9 bases aligning to TRBD1. The CDR3 region has the DNA TGTGCCAGCAGTCAACAGGGGGCCGGCCAGCCCCAGCATTTT. It yields the protein CASSQQGAGQPQHF.